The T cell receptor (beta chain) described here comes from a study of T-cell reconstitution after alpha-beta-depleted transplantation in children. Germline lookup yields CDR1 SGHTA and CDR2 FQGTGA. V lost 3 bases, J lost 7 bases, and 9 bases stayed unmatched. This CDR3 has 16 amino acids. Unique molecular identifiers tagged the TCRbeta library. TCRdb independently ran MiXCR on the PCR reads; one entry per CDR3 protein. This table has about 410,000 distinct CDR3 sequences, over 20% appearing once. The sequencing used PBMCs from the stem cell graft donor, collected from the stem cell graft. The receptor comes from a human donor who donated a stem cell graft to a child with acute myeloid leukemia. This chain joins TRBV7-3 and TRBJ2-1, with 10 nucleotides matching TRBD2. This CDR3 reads CASSFSLAGVQNEQFF. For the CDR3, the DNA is TGTGCCAGCAGCTTTAGCCTAGCGGGAGTTCAAAATGAGCAGTTCTTC.